These 12 T cell receptor beta chains came from one sample sequenced in a study of T cells after yellow fever vaccination. Via MiXCR, TCRdb re-called the 5' RACE reads, giving one row per CDR3 protein. The table includes some 350,000 distinct CDR3 sequences, 3% to 4.5% detected once. The sample was PBMCs, taken 5 days after the yellow fever booster vaccination. These receptors were obtained from a man aged 18 to 29 who received the YFV17D yellow fever vaccine.

This clonotype has only a few counts. The chain has TRBV7-2 and TRBJ2-5; no clear D. CDR1 is SGHTA and CDR2 is FQGNSA in the germline V gene. CDR3 length equals 14 residues. The germline V and J ends were trimmed by 3 bases and 4 bases, with 12 bases remaining between them. The DNA for the CDR3 is TGTGCCAGCAGCTTTCTCGGCCGGCCAGAGACCCAGTACTTC. Translation gives CASSFLGRPETQYF.

Only a few counts were recorded for this clonotype. This chain links TRBV12-3 or TRBV12-4 with TRBJ1-1; D call uncertain. V lost 4 bases and J lost 3, with 9 bases in between. This CDR3 has 13 residues. The CDR3 loop reads CASSSHPYTEAFF. CDR3 coding DNA: TGTGCCAGCAGTTCGCACCCGTACACTGAAGCTTTCTTT.

The chain has TRBV5-8 and TRBJ1-5; no clear D gene. The CDR3 loop spans 15 amino acids. The V gene lost 0 bases and the J gene lost 4 bases, with 11 bases spanning the gap. CDR1 is SGHTS, CDR2 YDEGEE, per germline. The CDR3 DNA sequence: TGTGCCAGCAGCTTGGCCGGCCTCTCTAATCAGCCCCAGCATTTT. As protein: CASSLAGLSNQPQHF.

The chain recombines TRBV4-1 with TRBJ2-1, with D perhaps TRBD2 (7 bases). With 3 bases removed from V and 0 bases from J, the gap between germline ends came to 12 bases. CDR3 length: 16 amino acids. Germline V CDR1 and CDR2: MGHRA, YSYEKL. The CDR3 nucleotides are TGCGCCAGCAGCCACCGGGGGGCGAGCTCCTACAATGAGCAGTTCTTC. The encoded protein is CASSHRGASSYNEQFF.

The chain joins TRBV5-5 to TRBJ2-1; D remains unclear. CDR3 length: 14 amino acids. Germline loops: CDR1 SGHKS, CDR2 YYEKEE (reference sequence). V was clipped by 2 bases and J by 7 bases, with 13 bases between them. This CDR3 is CASSFLVGRNEQFF. The CDR3 DNA reads TGTGCCAGCAGCTTTCTAGTGGGTAGAAATGAGCAGTTCTTC.

This clonotype was seen only a few times. The chain combines TRBV5-1 with TRBJ2-1; 7 nucleotides align to TRBD2. V was pared by 0 bases and J by 7 bases, with 4 bases of the junction left unmatched. The V gene's germline CDR1 is SGHRS and CDR2 YFSETQ. The CDR3 is 14 residues long. The CDR3 DNA sequence: TGCGCCAGCAGCTTGGTAGGACTAGTGAATGAGCAGTTCTTC. Residues: CASSLVGLVNEQFF.

This clonotype has only a few counts. This CDR3 is CASSQDRGLTYEQYF. In DNA form, the CDR3 reads TGTGCCAGCAGCCAAGATCGGGGTCTAACCTACGAGCAGTACTTC. The chain carries TRBV4-2 and TRBJ2-7, with TRBD2 as a possible D gene (5 bases). There are 15 residues in the CDR3. V lost 0 bases and J 2 bases, leaving 11 bases between the germline ends. Per the germline V gene, CDR1 is LGHNA and CDR2 is YNFKEQ.

The rearrangement links TRBV7-2 to TRBJ2-7; D may be TRBD1 or TRBD2 (6 bases each). The V end was cut by 3 bases, the J end by 1 base, with 13 bases between. Germline assignment: CDR1 SGHTA and CDR2 FQGNSA. The CDR3 length is 15 residues. CDR3 amino acids: CASSLGTGRSYEQYF. The CDR3 DNA reads TGTGCCAGCAGCTTGGGAACAGGGAGGTCCTACGAGCAGTACTTC.

The chain recombines TRBV30 with TRBJ2-5; D is uncertain. V was pared by 0 bases and J by 6 bases, with 17 bases between. CDR1 is GTSNPN and CDR2 is SVGIG in the germline V gene (reference sequence). The CDR3 consists of 15 residues. Here the CDR3 DNA reads TGTGCCTGGAGTGTACTCCTGAACGGGCGAAAGACCCAGTACTTC. It codes for CAWSVLLNGRKTQYF.

At least ten counts were recorded for this clonotype. The chain combines TRBV7-8 with TRBJ1-3; D may be TRBD1 (6 bases). The CDR3 length is 18 residues. V lost 1 base and J 0 bases, leaving 16 bases between the germline ends. Per germline, CDR1 SGHVS and CDR2 FQNEAQ. CDR3 sequence (DNA): TGTGCCAGCAGCTTAGGTTGGGGGCCGCGTCGCTCTGGAAACACCATATATTTT. Residues: CASSLGWGPRRSGNTIYF. Full variable domain (missing parts from reference TRBV7-8 and TRBJ1-3): GAGVSQSPRYKVAKRGQDVALRCDPISGHVSLFWYQQALGQGPEFLTYFQNEAQLDKSGLPSDRFFAERPEGSVSTLKIQRTQQEDSAVYLCASSLGWGPRRSGNTIYFGEGSWLTVV.

The rearrangement uses TRBV7-9 and TRBJ2-7, with D tentatively TRBD2 (6 bases). CDR1 SEHNR and CDR2 FQNEAQ come from the germline V gene (reference sequence). The CDR3 is 15 amino acids. V was cut by 2 bases and J by 7 bases, with 18 bases left in between. The DNA of the CDR3 is TGTGCCAGCAGCTTACTAGAGGAGGGATTTCGTGAGCAGTACTTC. It yields the protein CASSLLEEGFREQYF.

The chain employs TRBV5-1 and TRBJ2-3, with D possibly being TRBD1 (6 bases). CDR3 length: 13 amino acids. Germline lookup yields CDR1 SGHRS and CDR2 YFSETQ. V lost 0 bases and J 7 bases, leaving 9 bases between the germline ends. The CDR3 reads CASSLGQDYTQYF. The CDR3 DNA sequence: TGCGCCAGCAGCTTGGGACAGGATTATACGCAGTATTTT.